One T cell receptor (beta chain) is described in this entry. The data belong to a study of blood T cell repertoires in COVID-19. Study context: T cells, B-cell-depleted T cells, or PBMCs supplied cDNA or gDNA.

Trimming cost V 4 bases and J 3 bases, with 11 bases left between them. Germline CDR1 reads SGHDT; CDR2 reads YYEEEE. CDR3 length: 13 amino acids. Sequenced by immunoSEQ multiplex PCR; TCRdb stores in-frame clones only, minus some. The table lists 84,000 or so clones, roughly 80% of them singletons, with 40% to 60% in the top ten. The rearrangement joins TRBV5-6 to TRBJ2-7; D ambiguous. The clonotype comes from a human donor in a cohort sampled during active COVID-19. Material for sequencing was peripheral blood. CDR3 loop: CASSLDAFYEQYF. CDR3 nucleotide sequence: TGTGCCAGCAGCCTGGACGCGTTCTACGAGCAGTACTTC.